This T cell receptor (beta chain) comes out of a study of low-dose radiotherapy and immunotherapy resistance in tumors. Study background: Every six weeks patients received intravenous ipilimumab 1 mg/kg, and every two weeks they received intravenous nivolumab 240 mg.

TRAV- and TRBV-specific primers, spanning alpha and beta chains, primed first-strand cDNA. TCR amplification involved approximately 20 PCR cycles with a constant-region primer and V-primer adapter. With in vitro transcription, the isolated mRNA was amplified. MiXCR, applied by TCRdb to the reads, yields one record per CDR3 protein. The profile shows around 14,000 distinct CDR3 sequences, under 60% of them singletons. Between the trimmed V and J ends, which lost 1 base and 2 bases, there was a span of 17 bases. The V gene's germline CDR1 is SGHDN and CDR2 FVKESK. This CDR3 spans 17 amino acids. The V call is TRBV14, the J call TRBJ1-1; a weak D match, TRBD1 (6 bases). This clonotype was obtained from a human donor with advanced metastatic prostate, ovarian, gallbladder or colorectal cancer (not recorded which). This table probably holds off-target reads from a library built for another chain. This chain's CDR3 is CASSQAPRRGANTEAFF. The CDR3 coding sequence is TGTGCCAGCAGCCAAGCCCCTCGGAGGGGGGCAAACACTGAAGCTTTCTTT.